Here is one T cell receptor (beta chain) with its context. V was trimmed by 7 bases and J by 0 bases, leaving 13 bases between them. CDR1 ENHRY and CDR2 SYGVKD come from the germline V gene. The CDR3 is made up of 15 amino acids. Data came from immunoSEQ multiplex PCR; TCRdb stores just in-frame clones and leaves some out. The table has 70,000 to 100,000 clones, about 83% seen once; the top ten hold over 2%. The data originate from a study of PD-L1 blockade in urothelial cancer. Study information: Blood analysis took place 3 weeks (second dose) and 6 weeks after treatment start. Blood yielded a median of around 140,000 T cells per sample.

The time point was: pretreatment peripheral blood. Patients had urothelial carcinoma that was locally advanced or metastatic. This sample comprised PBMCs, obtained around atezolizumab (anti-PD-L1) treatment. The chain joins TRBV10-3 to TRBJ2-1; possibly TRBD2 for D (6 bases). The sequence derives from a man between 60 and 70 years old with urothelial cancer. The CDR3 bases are TGTGCCATCACCCCCGGGAGTTTCTCCTACAATGAGCAGTTCTTC. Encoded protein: CAITPGSFSYNEQFF.